Included here is one T cell receptor beta chain sequence, with context. Its antigen remains unidentified. Per sample, the assay covered roughly 10^5 TCR templates. The repertoire was sequenced with immunoSEQ multiplex PCR; TCRdb's copy has only in-frame clones and lacks some. The table shows about 100,000 clones, with around 93% occurring only once. Trimming took 7 bases from V and 6 from J; bases not matched to a gene: 7. The germline V gene has CDR1 SGHRS and CDR2 YFSETQ. This CDR3 comprises 14 residues. This sample was included in a study of siplizumab effects on memory and regulatory T cells. General study results and limits: Left unconfirmed was the suppressive function of proliferating Tregs from siplizumab cultures. Naive T cells were seen as more diverse than memory cells and as major alloresponse contributors.

The specimen was non-Treg CD4+ T cells sorted from blood. This receptor was obtained from a human donor in good health. The V gene is TRBV5-1, the J gene TRBJ2-2; 9 bases agree with TRBD1. CDR3 bases: TGCGCCAGCCGCCTCGGGACAGGGTCCGGGGAGCTGTTTTTT. This translates into CASRLGTGSGELFF.